This entry is about one T cell receptor (beta chain). This clone appeared once. The antigen this receptor binds is unknown. Qualities for individual bases were not recorded, and no much larger clone is one base off. This record comes from a study of blood T cell repertoires in COVID-19 (TCRdb year 2020). With regard to the full study: Samples from collaborators originated in the United States, Italy and Spain and spanned both the acute and convalescent phases of COVID-19. The prospective study material was composed of cDNA or gDNA derived from T cells, B-cell-depleted T cells, or PBMCs. Deeply sampled blood TCRbeta repertoires from subjects exposed to, actively infected with, or recovered from COVID-19 were included in the dataset. A freely available public database, intended as a resource for researchers studying the immune response to SARS-CoV-2, is where the repertoires were released. Samples were obtained from the ongoing ImmuneRACE study (first 160 participants) and from over 1,000 subjects provided by 6 global collaborators. The sample metadata nearly always contained a de-identified subject ID, COVID-19 status, age in years and sex. Where available, HLA class I and class II types were taken from metadata supplied by the sample provider and were not determined by assay-based typing. Study-level results and caveats: How much clinical and demographic metadata was included differed by source and by participant, and the metadata was provided uncurated.

V is cut by 4 bases and J by 5 bases, and the space between the germline ends is 12 bases. The CDR3 has 13 amino acids, counting the end cysteine and phenylalanine. Only the CDR3 region is kept as DNA, spanning 39 bases read in frame from base 1. TCRbeta CDR3 regions were amplified from genomic DNA using the immunoSEQ Assay, a bias-controlled multiplex PCR. Per the source publication's procedure: Within the assay, amplification of reference gene primers was used to estimate how many nucleated cells each sample contained. To quantify the absolute abundance of each unique TCRbeta CDR3 rearrangement, sequence reads were collapsed and filtered. For each sample, productive Simpson clonality was calculated as the square root of Simpson's diversity index over productive rearrangements. This is the immuneACCESS table as TCRdb keeps it, with only in-frame sequences that have V and J called. A part of the clones is gone; compared with another copy, unresolved V genes explain less than half, and the rest is unexplained. The DNA was the basis for D and trimming; V, J and clone size are from that table. A total of roughly 68,000 clones appear in this sample, under 85% of them only once. Together, the top ten hold approximately 15% of the sample.

One collaborating source in Seattle enrolled patients while the patients were actively infected and followed the patients over time throughout the course of disease. Whole blood was collected in K2EDTA tubes by collaborating institutions according to the institutions' own protocols. For TCRbeta analysis, collaborators shipped samples in one of three forms: frozen whole blood, isolated PBMCs, or DNA extracted from either of those sample types. Specimen: peripheral blood. The clonotype originates from a man aged 55 to 69 with COVID-19, enrolled during active disease. Rearrangement joined TRBV12-3 or TRBV12-4 to TRBJ2-7; the D gene is unclear. The nucleotide sequence reads TGTGCCAGCAGTTCCCAGGATTCTGACGAGCAGTACTTC. It translates to CASSSQDSDEQYF.